The 30 T cell receptor beta chains reported below all come from one sample, sequenced in a study of T cells in Graves' hyperthyroidism and ophthalmopathy. What was amplified from RNA transcripts were TCR beta CDR3 regions. TCR CDR3 underwent first-round RT-PCR with the HTBI primer set. Each CDR3 protein gets one entry after TCRdb re-called the multiplex PCR reads with MiXCR. The data show over 650,000 distinct CDR3 sequences, nearly 45% seen once. Sequenced material: peripheral blood or thyroid tissue (not recorded which). These receptors came from an adult man with Graves' disease, either hyperthyroidism or ophthalmopathy (not recorded which).

J is TRBJ2-7 and V is TRBV10-3; D is possibly TRBD2 (5 bases). CDR3 size: 11 residues. The V end lost 10 bases, the J end lost 4 bases, and 11 bases lay between the germline ends. Germline V gene sequence: CDR1 ENHRY, CDR2 SYGVKD. The CDR3 loop is CASGPGYEQYF. The CDR3 nucleotides are TGTGCCAGCGGGCCCGGTTACGAGCAGTACTTC.

This clonotype turned up a few times. This sequence joins TRBV7-9 and TRBJ1-1; 12 bases agree with TRBD1. In germline, CDR1 is SEHNR, CDR2 FQNEAQ (reference sequence). The CDR3 totals 16 residues. Losses at the gene ends were 2 bases for V and 5 bases for J; bases not matched to a gene: 6. CDR3 nucleotides: TGTGCCAGCAGCTTATCGGGACAGGGGGCGAGAACTGAAGCTTTCTTT. Translation: CASSLSGQGARTEAFF.

The sample holds one count of this clonotype. The chain uses TRBV2 and TRBJ1-3; D not certain. The germline gives CDR1 SNHLY, CDR2 FYNNEI. The CDR3 extends over 13 amino acids. Trimming removed 6 bases from V and 8 bases from J, with 14 bases in between. CDR3 sequence: CASSGRVTDTIYF. The CDR3, as DNA: TGTGCCAGCAGCGGACGCGTGACGGACACCATATATTTT. The full variable domain, in which reference TRBV2 and TRBJ1-3 provide the parts outside the CDR3, is EPEVTQTPSHQVTQMGQEVILRCVPISNHLYFYWYRQILGQKVEFLVSFYNNEISEKSEIFDDQFSVERPDGSNFTLKIRSTKLEDSAMYFCASSGRVTDTIYFGEGSWLTVV.

The sample holds a few counts of this clonotype. The rearrangement joins TRBV9 to TRBJ2-7; 8 nucleotides align to TRBD2. CDR1 and CDR2 from the germline V gene are SGDLS and YYNGEE. Trimming cost V 0 bases and J 1 base; bases outside gene matches: 3. The CDR3 sequence is 15 residues long. The chain's CDR3 is CASSVAGGKSYEQYF. The CDR3, as DNA: TGTGCCAGCAGCGTAGCGGGGGGGAAATCCTACGAGCAGTACTTC.

This clonotype showed up just a few times. The chain employs TRBV4-1 and TRBJ1-2, with D uncertain. V gave up 0 bases and J gave up 4 bases, with 12 bases separating them. The CDR3 is made up of 15 amino acids. Germline CDR1 MGHRA, CDR2 YSYEKL. CDR3 loop: CASSQDRPTGYGYTF. In nucleotides, the CDR3 is TGCGCCAGCAGCCAAGATCGGCCGACCGGCTATGGCTACACCTTC.

V usage is TRBV15 and J usage is TRBJ1-4; D remains unclear. V was shortened by 4 bases and J by 3 bases, with 18 bases between the two germline ends. Germline V gives CDR1 LNHNV, CDR2 YYDKDF (reference sequence). This CDR3 has 17 residues. This chain's CDR3 is CATSIYRAGYANEKLFF. The CDR3 nucleotides are TGTGCCACCAGCATCTACCGGGCGGGGTACGCTAATGAAAAACTGTTTTTT. Supplemented by reference TRBV15 and TRBJ1-4, the full variable domain reads DAMVIQNPRYQVTQFGKPVTLSCSQTLNHNVMYWYQQKSSQAPKLLFHYYDKDFNNEADTPDNFQSRRPNTSFCFLDIRSPGLGDTAMYLCATSIYRAGYANEKLFFGSGTQLSVL.

In this sample, this clonotype turned up a few times. The chain uses TRBV6-4 and TRBJ2-1; 8 nucleotides match TRBD2. V trimming: 2 bases; J trimming: 5 bases; junction bases outside the gene matches: 2. CDR3 length equals 14 residues. Per germline, CDR1 MRHNA and CDR2 SNTAGT. The CDR3 DNA reads TGTGCCAGCAGTGACAGCGGGAGCGACAATGAGCAGTTCTTC. Its protein is CASSDSGSDNEQFF.

The chain has TRBV5-4 and TRBJ2-7; perhaps TRBD2 as D (6 bases). The germline V and J ends were trimmed by 4 bases and 5 bases, with 16 bases remaining between them. Looked up from germline, CDR1 is SGHNT and CDR2 is YYREEE (reference sequence). The CDR3 is 14 amino acids. The CDR3 region has the DNA TGTGCCAGCAGCCTAGGAGGGAGAGGCCACGAGCAGTACTTC. Translation: CASSLGGRGHEQYF.

Note on this clonotype: A read error may explain this, as a much larger clone is one base away. This chain joins TRBV7-9 and TRBJ2-5; D is unclear. The tail of the sequence fits TRBJ2-1 better, so the J call may be wrong. Germline V gene data show CDR1 as SEHNR and CDR2 as FQNEAQ (reference sequence). This CDR3 comprises 14 residues. CDR3 residues: CASTEVEFQETQFF. The DNA of the CDR3 is TGTGCCAGCACCGAAGTGGAGTTTCAAGAGACCCAGTTCTTC.

This clonotype was recorded many times. This rearrangement joins TRBV7-2 to TRBJ1-4; D gene unclear. V lost 5 bases, J lost 0 bases, and 7 bases lay in between. The CDR3 is made up of 14 amino acids. Germline loops: CDR1 SGHTA, CDR2 FQGNSA. CDR3 DNA: TGTGCCAGCAGCCCTAGCGCAACTAATGAAAAACTGTTTTTT. The encoded protein is CASSPSATNEKLFF.

The chain combines TRBV15 with TRBJ2-5, with D maybe TRBD1 (6 bases). Trimming left V 3 bases short and J 5 bases short, with 16 bases between. The CDR3 loop spans 15 amino acids. In germline, CDR1 is LNHNV, CDR2 YYDKDF (reference sequence). CDR3 nucleotides: TGTGCCACCAGCAGCCAAAGAGGGGACACGGAGACCCAGTACTTC. Its protein is CATSSQRGDTETQYF.

This clonotype was observed a single time. The V gene is TRBV2, the J gene TRBJ1-2, with D possibly TRBD1 on 6 matching bases. Germline loops: CDR1 SNHLY, CDR2 FYNNEI. Trimming stripped 8 bases from V and 2 bases from J, with 12 bases between. This CDR3 is 13 amino acids long. The CDR3 reads CASWQGLNYGYTF. The DNA of the CDR3 is TGTGCCAGCTGGCAGGGGCTGAACTATGGCTACACCTTC.

The chain links TRBV24-1 to TRBJ1-4, with 8 bases lining up with TRBD1. CDR3 size: 12 residues. The junction had 0 bases not matched to a gene; V was cut back by 5 bases and J by 8 bases. Germline CDR1 is KGHDR and CDR2 is SFDVKD. The DNA of the CDR3 is TGTGCCACCAGTGCAGGGGGCGAAAAACTGTTTTTT. Amino acid sequence: CATSAGGEKLFF.

For the CDR3, the DNA is TGTGCCACCAGTTACCGGGGCACCACAGATACGCAGTATTTT. Amino acid sequence: CATSYRGTTDTQYF. This chain connects TRBV24-1 to TRBJ2-3; D is possibly TRBD1 or TRBD2 (5 bases each). The length of the CDR3 is 14 residues. The V gene's germline CDR1 is KGHDR and CDR2 SFDVKD. With 6 bases removed from V and 2 bases from J, the gap between germline ends came to 11 bases.

This clonotype was recorded a few times. The V gene is TRBV7-8, the J gene TRBJ1-2, with 7 bases identical to TRBD1. With 5 bases clipped from V and 3 bases from J, the junction kept 12 bases outside the gene matches. The CDR3 extends over 16 amino acids. Germline assignment: CDR1 SGHVS and CDR2 FQNEAQ. The CDR3 here is CASSQVTGLMYYGYTF. In nucleotides, the CDR3 is TGTGCCAGCAGCCAAGTGACAGGGTTGATGTACTATGGCTACACCTTC.

The rearrangement uses TRBV10-2 and TRBJ2-3, with 11 positions matching TRBD2. This CDR3 has 18 amino acids. Losses at the gene ends were 6 bases for V and 2 bases for J; bases not matched to a gene: 13. Germline V gives CDR1 WSHSY, CDR2 SAAADI. The CDR3: CASRGLTGTSGNTDTQYF. The CDR3 DNA sequence: TGCGCCAGCAGGGGGCTAACCGGGACTAGCGGAAACACAGATACGCAGTATTTT.

The V and J genes are TRBV5-1 and TRBJ1-2; no clear D gene. Germline values: CDR1 SGHRS, CDR2 YFSETQ. Trimming took 7 bases from V and 3 from J, leaving 13 bases between them. The CDR3 has 13 amino acids. CDR3 sequence reads: CASRQWPDYGYTF. CDR3 in DNA: TGCGCCAGCCGCCAGTGGCCGGACTATGGCTACACCTTC.

The gene calls are TRBV25-1 and TRBJ1-2; D ambiguous. V lost 3 bases, J lost 3 bases, and 8 bases lay in between. CDR1 is MGHDK and CDR2 is SYGVNS in the germline V gene. The CDR3 runs to 13 residues. The chain's CDR3 is CASSDQADYGYTF. The CDR3 DNA follows: TGTGCCAGCAGTGACCAGGCCGACTATGGCTACACCTTC.

This clonotype showed up many times. The CDR3: CSVEWRVGGYTF. CDR3 in DNA: TGCAGCGTTGAGTGGCGCGTAGGTGGCTACACCTTC. The chain has TRBV29-1 and TRBJ1-2; D not certain. With 3 bases removed from V and 7 bases from J, the gap between germline ends came to 12 bases. This CDR3 region has 12 residues. CDR1 is SQVTM, CDR2 ANQGSEA, per germline.

The chain employs TRBV5-1 and TRBJ1-1, with D perhaps TRBD1 (6 bases). V was pared by 3 bases and J by 5 bases, with 20 bases between. Germline-derived CDR1 and CDR2 are SGHRS and YFSETQ. The CDR3 loop spans 16 amino acids. The CDR3 reads CASSSGPGQIRTEAFF. The DNA for the CDR3 is TGCGCCAGCAGCTCAGGACCGGGACAAATCAGGACTGAAGCTTTCTTT.

This chain connects TRBV20-1 to TRBJ1-2; perhaps TRBD1 as D (5 bases). V lost 3 bases to trimming and J lost 4 bases, with 27 bases between them. CDR3 length: 18 amino acids. In germline, CDR1 is DFQATT, CDR2 SNEGSKA (reference sequence). The CDR3 sequence: CSASSTQPQGSPSYGYTF. In nucleotides, the CDR3 is TGCAGTGCTAGCTCGACGCAACCTCAGGGTTCTCCCTCCTATGGCTACACCTTC.

The CDR3 region is CASTSDRFNSGANVLTF. In nucleotides, the CDR3 is TGTGCCAGCACCTCGGACAGGTTCAACTCTGGGGCCAACGTCCTGACTTTC. This sequence joins TRBV7-9 and TRBJ2-6, with TRBD1 matching over 7 bases. CDR3 size: 17 residues. The V gene's germline CDR1 is SEHNR and CDR2 FQNEAQ (reference sequence). With 7 bases clipped from V and 0 bases from J, the junction kept 9 bases outside the gene matches.

This clonotype was observed many times. This chain links TRBV11-2 with TRBJ1-1; D possibly corresponds to TRBD1 (6 bases). CDR1 SGHAT and CDR2 FQNNGV come from the germline V gene. The CDR3 length is 14 residues. Deletions cut 1 base from V and 2 bases from J, with 8 bases between. CDR3 nucleotides: TGTGCCAGCAGCTTAGTGGACAGAAACACTGAAGCTTTCTTT. It encodes CASSLVDRNTEAFF.

The genes are TRBV7-9 and TRBJ2-7, with D unresolved. Trimming pared 0 bases from V and 6 bases from J, leaving 9 bases between. This CDR3 is 13 amino acids long. Germline CDR1 is SEHNR and CDR2 is FQNEAQ (reference sequence). In nucleotides, the CDR3 is TGTGCCAGCAGCTTAGCTGGGGTAAGCGAGCAGTACTTC. It translates to CASSLAGVSEQYF.

This clonotype was seen a handful of times. The CDR3 DNA is TGTGCCAGCAGCCCTCAGGCAGCGAACACTGAAGCTTTCTTT. Translated: CASSPQAANTEAFF. V is TRBV12-3 or TRBV12-4 and J is TRBJ1-1; D not resolved. V lost 6 bases and J lost 1, with 12 bases in between. This CDR3 contains 14 residues.

This rearrangement joins TRBV11-2 to TRBJ1-1, with D maybe TRBD1 (6 bases). The CDR3 length is 16 residues. The germline V gene has CDR1 SGHAT and CDR2 FQNNGV. The V and J ends lost 6 bases and 5 bases respectively, with 22 bases between them. The CDR3: CASRTRRGLGNTEAFF. As DNA, the CDR3 is TGTGCCAGCAGGACCCGGCGGGGGCTTGGGAATACTGAAGCTTTCTTT.

Details on this clonotype: A much larger clone differs from this one at a single base, so this may be a read error. The chain recombines TRBV10-3 with TRBJ1-2, with 7 bases matching TRBD1. CDR1 is ENHRY, CDR2 SYGVKD, per germline. Germline trimming cut 3 bases from V and 4 bases from J; bases unmatched to any gene: 11. The CDR3 is made up of 16 amino acids. The CDR3 sequence: CAISERGRSDGYGYTF. CDR3 bases: TGTGCCATCAGTGAAAGGGGGCGCAGCGACGGCTATGGCTACACCTTC.

The table lists this clonotype with many counts. V usage is TRBV10-3 and J usage is TRBJ1-6; D perhaps matches TRBD1 (6 bases). Germline V CDR1 and CDR2: ENHRY, SYGVKD. V was shortened by 7 bases and J by 7 bases, with 23 bases between the two germline ends. The CDR3 contains 17 residues. CDR3 loop: CAIKPHLGRGKNSPLHF. The CDR3 nucleotides are TGTGCCATCAAGCCCCATCTTGGCAGGGGTAAAAATTCACCCCTCCACTTT.

This sequence joins TRBV29-1 and TRBJ2-3; weak D call: TRBD1 (6 bases). V was trimmed by 6 bases and J by 0 bases, leaving 10 bases between them. Germline V gives CDR1 SQVTM, CDR2 ANQGSEA. This CDR3 is built from 13 residues. DNA for the CDR3: TGCAGCGTCAATCAGGGGAGCACAGATACGCAGTATTTT. It encodes CSVNQGSTDTQYF.

This clonotype was seen many times. The chain recombines TRBV10-2 with TRBJ1-5; 9 nucleotides line up with TRBD1. V dropped 8 bases and J dropped 4; count of bases not matched to a gene: 6. The CDR3 runs to 14 residues. Germline V lookup: CDR1 WSHSY, CDR2 SAAADI. The DNA of the CDR3 is TGCGCCAGCTGCCCGACAGGGGGAAATCAGCCCCAGCATTTT. It encodes CASCPTGGNQPQHF.